These 27 T cell receptor beta chains came from one sample sequenced in a study of spatial heterogeneity in lung cancer (dated by TCRdb to 2018 to 2020). The time point label, read with the paper, signifies: blood at routine non-recurrence follow-up after resection. Without any cell sorting, TCR sequencing was performed on whole RNA extracted either from tumor and nontumor lung tissue or from cryopreserved PBMC samples. The library came from 5' RACE. The instrument was a NextSeq 500. TCRdb trimmed public reads at Q25 via fastp, called clones via MiXCR and kept in-frame beta chains. Each entry is one CDR3 protein sequence, shown with its most common DNA and genes. The table for this sample lists some 110,000 distinct CDR3 sequences; more than 10% of them were counted only once. The ten largest clones capture over 15% of the sample. Specimen: PBMCs, collected at follow-up. The receptors were gathered from a male donor with early-stage non-small cell lung cancer.

This sequence joins TRBV7-3 and TRBJ2-3; the D gene is possibly TRBD2 (6 bases). V shed 5 bases and J shed 0 bases, with 15 bases lying between them. The V gene's germline CDR1 is SGHTA and CDR2 FQGTGA. This CDR3 region has 16 residues. CDR3 loop: CASSPLAGSSTDTQYF. The CDR3 DNA sequence: TGTGCCAGCAGCCCTCTGGCGGGATCTAGCACAGATACGCAGTATTTT. The full variable domain, its missing parts supplied by reference TRBV7-3 and TRBJ2-3, is GAGVSQTPSNKVTEKGKYVELRCDPISGHTALYWYRQSLGQGPEFLIYFQGTGAADDSGLPNDRFFAVRPEGSVSTLKIQRTERGDSAVYLCASSPLAGSSTDTQYFGPGTRLTVL.

This clonotype was seen only a few times. CDR3: CASSYRNRNTEAFF. DNA for the CDR3: TGTGCCAGCAGCTACCGCAACAGGAACACTGAAGCTTTCTTT. The V and J genes are TRBV6-2 or TRBV6-3 and TRBJ1-1; unclear D gene. Germline CDR1 is MNHEY and CDR2 is SVGEGT. There are 14 residues in the CDR3. V lost 6 bases and J 1 base, leaving 12 bases between the germline ends.

In its sample, this clonotype was seen a few times. This chain links TRBV6-5 with TRBJ2-5, with a weak D call TRBD2 (5 bases). V lost 7 bases and J 5 bases, leaving 17 bases between the germline ends. The CDR3 is 14 residues long. The germline V gene encodes CDR1 MNHEY and CDR2 SVGAGI. This CDR3 is CASKLMGSLETQYF. CDR3 coding DNA: TGTGCCAGCAAGCTAATGGGGAGCCTGGAGACCCAGTACTTC.

This clonotype was counted between two and nine times. The chain employs TRBV20-1 and TRBJ1-5; 7 bases line up with TRBD1. V was pared by 3 bases and J by 6 bases, with 14 bases of the junction left unmatched. CDR3 length: 16 residues. Germline V lookup: CDR1 DFQATT, CDR2 SNEGSKA (reference sequence). The CDR3 DNA follows: TGCAGTGCTAGGGAAAGACAGGGCGAACCGATTCAGCCCCAGCATTTT. Translating gives CSARERQGEPIQPQHF.

This clonotype was seen only a few times. The V and J genes are TRBV20-1 and TRBJ2-2; D ambiguous. CDR3 length: 15 residues. The V end lost 3 bases, the J end lost 3 bases, and 14 bases lay between the germline ends. Germline V gene sequence: CDR1 DFQATT, CDR2 SNEGSKA (reference sequence). As DNA, the CDR3 is TGCAGTGCTAGTCAAAGACAATACCACACCGGGGAGCTGTTTTTT. Amino acids: CSASQRQYHTGELFF.

The rearrangement joins TRBV6-2 or TRBV6-3 to TRBJ2-1; no definite D call. The CDR3 is 15 residues long. Deletions cut 5 bases from V and 0 bases from J, with 11 bases between. Germline lookup yields CDR1 MNHEY and CDR2 SVGEGT. CDR3 coding DNA: TGTGCCAGCAGTGCTCACCTGGGCTCCTACAATGAGCAGTTCTTC. Translation: CASSAHLGSYNEQFF.

V and J are TRBV7-8 and TRBJ2-5, with 9 bases fitting TRBD1. The trim removed 5 bases at V and 1 base at J, leaving 5 bases unmatched. Germline V gives CDR1 SGHVS, CDR2 FQNEAQ. The CDR3 runs to 15 residues. CDR3 in DNA: TGTGCCAGCAGCGTCCGACAGGGGGGCCAAGAGACCCAGTACTTC. This sequence encodes CASSVRQGGQETQYF.

V is TRBV11-2 and J is TRBJ2-5; 8 nucleotides line up with TRBD2. CDR1 is SGHAT and CDR2 is FQNNGV in the germline V gene. Trimming removed 5 bases from V and 2 bases from J; junction bases left unmatched: 10. The CDR3 is 16 amino acids. The CDR3 loop is CASSVNFGGAQETQYF. The DNA for the CDR3 is TGTGCCAGCAGCGTAAACTTCGGGGGGGCACAAGAGACCCAGTACTTC.

This rearrangement joins TRBV19 to TRBJ2-1; the D is unclear. Germline V lookup: CDR1 LNHDA, CDR2 SQIVND (reference sequence). The CDR3 consists of 16 residues. Trimming pared 0 bases from V and 1 base from J, leaving 10 bases between. CDR3 bases: TGTGCCAGTAGTATAGATCCAGTGGGATCCTACAATGAGCAGTTCTTC. It encodes CASSIDPVGSYNEQFF.

This clonotype was counted many times. The rearrangement joins TRBV20-1 to TRBJ2-4; possibly TRBD2 for D (5 bases). In germline, CDR1 is DFQATT, CDR2 SNEGSKA (reference sequence). The CDR3 covers 11 residues. V was trimmed by 2 bases and J by 11 bases, leaving 10 bases between them. This CDR3 is CSARLGVLQYF. In nucleotides, the CDR3 is TGCAGTGCTAGACTCGGGGTCCTTCAGTACTTC.

This clonotype has a count of ten or more. The CDR3 spells CASSLEKAGEQFF. CDR3 coding DNA: TGTGCCAGCAGCTTGGAGAAGGCGGGTGAGCAGTTCTTC. The V gene is TRBV5-5, the J gene TRBJ2-1; possibly TRBD2 for D (5 bases). V lost 0 bases and J 9 bases, leaving 10 bases between the germline ends. Germline CDR1 is SGHKS and CDR2 is YYEKEE (reference sequence). The CDR3 consists of 13 residues.

This clonotype was recorded a few times. J is TRBJ1-1 and V is TRBV6-5; TRBD1 is a possible D gene (6 bases). CDR3 length: 13 amino acids. V was trimmed by 6 bases and J by 4 bases, leaving 12 bases between them. Germline loops: CDR1 MNHEY, CDR2 SVGAGI. The DNA of the CDR3 is TGTGCCAGCAGCCAGACCAGGGGCACTGAAGCTTTCTTT. Translating it yields CASSQTRGTEAFF.

At least ten counts were recorded for this clonotype. V and J are TRBV11-1 and TRBJ1-1; D is unresolved. Germline loops: CDR1 SGHAT, CDR2 FQDESV (reference sequence). The ends were cut back, 5 bases at V and 1 base at J, with 8 bases in the middle. The CDR3 spans 13 residues. In nucleotides, the CDR3 is TGTGCCAGCAGCCCTACGAGGAACACTGAAGCTTTCTTT. Protein product: CASSPTRNTEAFF.

This clonotype was counted ten times or more. The chain has TRBV3-1 and TRBJ2-3, with TRBD2 as a possible D gene (6 bases). V was cut by 1 base and J by 1 base, with 9 bases left in between. In germline, CDR1 is LGHDT, CDR2 YNNKEL (reference sequence). This CDR3 is 15 amino acids long. CDR3 sequence reads: CASSQGGRRTDTQYF. CDR3 nucleotides: TGTGCCAGCAGCCAAGGAGGGAGGCGCACAGATACGCAGTATTTT.

This clonotype was detected a few times. The chain is built from TRBV12-3 or TRBV12-4 and TRBJ2-5, with D possibly matching TRBD1 (5 bases). Trimming cost V 6 bases and J 7 bases, with 12 bases left between them. The CDR3 is 12 residues long. CDR3 DNA: TGTGCCAGCAGCCTGACAGTCGGGACCCAGTACTTC. Its translation: CASSLTVGTQYF.

The sample holds a few counts of this clonotype. This chain links TRBV7-9 with TRBJ1-5, with TRBD1 matching 7 bases. Germline-derived CDR1 and CDR2 are SEHNR and FQNEAQ (reference sequence). V lost 5 bases to trimming and J lost 1 base; unmatched junction nucleotides: 5. The CDR3 runs to 15 residues. CDR3 region: CASSLTGVSNQPQHF. DNA of the CDR3: TGTGCCAGCAGCCTTACAGGGGTGAGCAATCAGCCCCAGCATTTT.

CDR3 residues: CASSSYRGKGYTF. The CDR3 DNA sequence: TGTGCCAGCAGCTCGTACAGGGGGAAAGGCTACACCTTC. The chain uses TRBV7-6 and TRBJ1-2; 8 bases fit TRBD1. CDR3 length: 13 amino acids. The ends lost 4 bases at V and 8 bases at J; junction bases unmatched: 6. Germline values: CDR1 SGHVS, CDR2 FNYEAQ.

This clonotype has only a few counts. CDR3 region: CASLNNYGYTF. The CDR3 DNA reads as TGTGCCAGCCTGAATAACTATGGCTACACCTTC. This sequence joins TRBV6-6 and TRBJ1-2; no clear D gene. Trimming cost V 8 bases and J 1 base, with 5 bases left between them. CDR1 and CDR2 from the germline V gene are MNHNY and SVGAGI (reference sequence). The CDR3 length is 11 residues.

J is TRBJ2-3 and V is TRBV7-2; D is uncertain. CDR1 is SGHTA and CDR2 is FQGNSA in the germline V gene. This CDR3 is 14 amino acids long. V was clipped by 1 base and J by 4 bases, with 9 bases between them. The CDR3 protein is CASSLEGFSDTQYF. Written as DNA, the CDR3 is TGTGCCAGCAGCTTAGAGGGTTTCTCAGATACGCAGTATTTT.

This clonotype has more than one count but fewer than ten. V is TRBV28 and J is TRBJ2-5; 9 positions agree with TRBD1. Germline trimming cut 3 bases from V and 2 bases from J; bases unmatched to any gene: 7. CDR3 length: 16 residues. The germline V gene has CDR1 MDHEN and CDR2 SYDVKM. The CDR3, as DNA: TGTGCCAGCAGTTTCCTTACAGGGGGCGGGCAAGAGACCCAGTACTTC. It specifies CASSFLTGGGQETQYF.

The CDR3 DNA sequence: TGCGCCAGCAGCCCGGGACTAGCGGGGCTCGAGGGGTACTTC. The encoded protein is CASSPGLAGLEGYF. The rearrangement joins TRBV5-1 to TRBJ2-7, with 13 bases that match TRBD2. The CDR3 is 14 amino acids. Germline V gene data show CDR1 as SGHRS and CDR2 as YFSETQ. V was pared by 4 bases and J by 12 bases, with 10 bases of the junction left unmatched.

This clonotype showed up many times. The gene calls are TRBV20-1 and TRBJ1-5; D remains ambiguous. The V end was cut by 4 bases, the J end by 5 bases, with 15 bases between. CDR1 is DFQATT, CDR2 SNEGSKA, per germline (reference sequence). This CDR3 contains 14 residues. Here the CDR3 reads CSANVGLVDQPQHF. The CDR3 region has the DNA TGCAGTGCTAATGTCGGGTTAGTTGATCAGCCCCAGCATTTT.

This clonotype showed up many times. The CDR3 region is CASSSVQRTEAFF. In DNA, the CDR3 is TGTGCCAGCAGTTCCGTCCAGAGGACTGAAGCTTTCTTT. The rearrangement uses TRBV28 and TRBJ1-1; no clear D gene. There are 13 residues in the CDR3. Germline V gene lookup returns CDR1 MDHEN and CDR2 SYDVKM. Trimming took off 4 bases at V and 5 bases at J, with 11 bases between the two ends. Based on the CDR3 plus reference TRBV28 and TRBJ1-1, the full variable domain is DVKVTQSSRYLVKRTGEKVFLECVQDMDHENMFWYRQDPGLGLRLIYFSYDVKMKEKGDIPEGYSVSREKKERFSLILESASTNQTSMYLCASSSVQRTEAFFGQGTRLTVV.

The table lists this clonotype with many counts. This CDR3 is CASSFEGANTEAFF. The DNA of the CDR3 is TGCGCCAGCAGCTTTGAGGGGGCGAACACTGAAGCTTTCTTT. The chain links TRBV5-1 to TRBJ1-1; 7 bases map to TRBD1. The CDR3 is 14 amino acids. Unmatched junction bases numbered 2, after V lost 2 bases and J lost 1 base. Germline values: CDR1 SGHRS, CDR2 YFSETQ.

This clonotype has just a few counts. This chain uses TRBV28 with TRBJ1-2; 7 nucleotides agree with TRBD1. CDR1 and CDR2 from the germline V gene are MDHEN and SYDVKM. Losses at the gene ends were 5 bases for V and 5 bases for J; bases not matched to a gene: 17. The CDR3 is 17 residues long. CDR3 protein: CASSTIGGGQALYGYTF. The CDR3 DNA is TGTGCCAGCAGTACTATTGGGGGTGGACAGGCCCTTTATGGCTACACCTTC.

This clonotype was seen at least ten times. V and J are TRBV28 and TRBJ1-4, with D possibly matching TRBD1 (5 bases). Germline values: CDR1 MDHEN, CDR2 SYDVKM. Trimming left V 6 bases short and J 0 bases short, with 11 bases between. There are 15 residues in the CDR3. The chain's CDR3 is CASSLDSATNEKLFF. CDR3 DNA sequence: TGTGCCAGCAGCCTCGACAGTGCAACTAATGAAAAACTGTTTTTT. The complete variable domain, with remaining parts taken from reference TRBV28 and TRBJ1-4, reads DVKVTQSSRYLVKRTGEKVFLECVQDMDHENMFWYRQDPGLGLRLIYFSYDVKMKEKGDIPEGYSVSREKKERFSLILESASTNQTSMYLCASSLDSATNEKLFFGSGTQLSVL.

This clonotype was counted between two and nine times. The J gene is TRBJ1-6, the V gene TRBV20-1; D is uncertain. Germline lookup yields CDR1 DFQATT and CDR2 SNEGSKA (reference sequence). This CDR3 region has 17 residues. Trimming took off 1 base at V and 0 bases at J, with 13 bases between the two ends. CDR3 sequence (DNA): TGCAGTGCTAGAGCTCAAGAAATGAGCTCCTATAATTCACCCCTCCACTTT. It specifies CSARAQEMSSYNSPLHF.